This entry features one T cell receptor beta chain sequence. Its antigen is undetermined. A multiplex PCR was run with 60 Vbeta primers and 13 Jbeta primers. This table comes from immunoSEQ multiplex PCR, and its TCRdb copy is limited to in-frame clones, with some not included. In the table there are 120,000 to 150,000 clones, around three quarters of which are singletons. This entry belongs to a study of cytomegalovirus exposure and HLA in healthy donors. Broader study findings: Links to common viral pathogens appeared, in a later analysis, for several of the most significant clusters. Previous analysis showed most TCR beta V segments were productive about 87% or about 30% of the time.

The CDR3 has 17 residues. Trimming removed 0 bases from V and 5 bases from J; junction bases left unmatched: 8. Germline V gene lookup returns CDR1 MNHNS and CDR2 SASEGT. This receptor was obtained from a man aged 40-49 years in good health and CMV-seropositive. Material: PBMCs. V usage is TRBV6-1 and J usage is TRBJ1-5; 9 bases align to TRBD1. The CDR3 spells CASSEARFYRGHQPQHF. The CDR3 bases are TGTGCCAGCAGTGAAGCTCGTTTTTACAGGGGGCATCAGCCCCAGCATTTT.